This TCR beta chain originates from a study of blood T cell repertoires in COVID-19. This clone came up a few times. In the study's own analysis: Amplification of reference gene primers was used by the study to estimate nucleated cell counts. Method: immunoSEQ multiplex PCR; TCRdb's copy keeps in-frame clones and lacks some. V, J and clone size are those of that table, while D and trimming were read from the DNA. The sample yields around 250,000 clones, 80% to 90% seen once. Germline CDR1 and CDR2: SGDLS and YYNGEE. Trimming shortened V by 3 bases and J by 4 bases, and 14 bases separated the two germline ends. This CDR3 spans 15 amino acids.

Sequencing was done on a sample of peripheral blood. This TCR came from a man older than 75 with acute or convalescent COVID-19. The chain combines TRBV9 with TRBJ2-1, with D perhaps TRBD2 (6 bases). The CDR3 loop reads CASSARDFVYNEQFF. The CDR3 DNA reads TGTGCCAGCAGCGCCCGGGACTTTGTGTACAATGAGCAGTTCTTC.